Described below is a single T cell receptor beta chain sequence and its context. Its matching antigen is unknown. Assay used: immunoSEQ multiplex PCR; TCRdb lists only in-frame clones, some missing. The sample records some 50,000 clones, approximately 91% being singletons. The data stem from a study of OX40 agonist ivuxolimab in advanced cancers. V gave up 1 base and J gave up 6 bases, with 9 bases separating them. The CDR3 contains 13 residues. The germline V gene encodes CDR1 SGDLS and CDR2 YYNGEE. Study-level results: On average, a greater number of expanded clones characterised CD8+ T cells relative to CD4+. No antigen was identified for the clonally expanded peripheral T cells.

The chain combines TRBV9 with TRBJ2-3, with D unclear. The sample here was CD4+ or CD8+ T cells sorted from blood, taken in a trial of the OX40 agonist ivuxolimab. This TCR came from an adult with an advanced solid tumor such as melanoma, head and neck, liver or kidney cancer. CDR3 nucleotides: TGTGCCAGCAGCGTAACAGACTCGGATACGCAGTATTTT. Amino acids: CASSVTDSDTQYF.